These 18 T cell receptor beta chains originate from one sample sequenced in a study of blood T cell repertoires in COVID-19. TCRdb's copy holds only in-frame clones and misses some; the assay was immunoSEQ multiplex PCR. This sample yields tens of thousands of clones, of which 65% to 90% are seen a single time; approximately 15% belongs to the top ten. The source material was peripheral blood. Receptors were obtained from a woman older than 75 with active or convalescent COVID-19.

A word on this clone: Other DNA sequences in this specimen translate into the identical CDR3. This sequence joins TRBV9 and TRBJ1-1, with D hard to call. Trimming removed 0 bases at V and 0 bases at J, with 6 bases between. The CDR3 loop spans 14 amino acids. Germline V gives CDR1 SGDLS, CDR2 YYNGEE. CDR3 sequence (DNA): TGTGCCAGCAGCGTAGGACAACTGAACACTGAAGCTTTCTTT. The encoded protein is CASSVGQLNTEAFF.

This chain links TRBV12-5 with TRBJ1-6; 10 nucleotides agree with TRBD1. This CDR3 region has 16 residues. Germline CDR1 and CDR2: LGHNT and FRNRAP. V was pared by 0 bases and J by 11 bases, with 7 bases of the junction left unmatched. The CDR3 DNA reads TGTGCTAGTGGTTTGGTCTGGACAGGGGGAATTGCACCCCTCCACTTT. It is translated as CASGLVWTGGIAPLHF.

The rearrangement uses TRBV7-8 and TRBJ1-4; D not certain. V lost 7 bases and J lost 6, with 12 bases in between. The CDR3 sequence is 13 residues long. The germline V gene encodes CDR1 SGHVS and CDR2 FQNEAQ. The chain's CDR3 is CASTGSSYEKLFF. For the CDR3, the DNA is TGTGCCAGCACCGGGTCTTCATATGAAAAACTGTTTTTT. The entire variable domain, with the rest obtained from reference TRBV7-8 and TRBJ1-4, is as follows: GAGVSQSPRYKVAKRGQDVALRCDPISGHVSLFWYQQALGQGPEFLTYFQNEAQLDKSGLPSDRFFAERPEGSVSTLKIQRTQQEDSAVYLCASTGSSYEKLFFGSGTQLSVL.

The chain combines TRBV2 with TRBJ2-3; D might be TRBD2 (6 bases). The CDR3 runs 13 residues. Germline lookup yields CDR1 SNHLY and CDR2 FYNNEI. The CDR3 spells CSLGGSSTDTQYF. In nucleotides, the CDR3 is TGTTCTCTGGGGGGTTCTAGCACAGATACGCAGTATTTT. Based on the CDR3 plus reference TRBV2 and TRBJ2-3, the full variable domain is EPEVTQTPSHQVTQMGQEVILRCVPISNHLYFYWYRQILGQKVEFLVSFYNNEISEKSEIFDDQFSVERPDGSNFTLKIRSTKLEDSAMYFCSLGGSSTDTQYFGPGTRLTVL.

This rearrangement joins TRBV6-2 or TRBV6-3 to TRBJ1-5; 7 positions match TRBD1. The V gene end was trimmed by 3 bases and the J gene end by 6 bases; junction bases not matched to a gene: 5. The germline V gene encodes CDR1 MNHEY and CDR2 SVGEGT. The CDR3 sequence is 14 residues long. The CDR3 coding sequence is TGTGCCAGCAGTTATGGGACAGTCTCTCAGCCCCAGCATTTT. It encodes CASSYGTVSQPQHF.

The rearrangement uses TRBV19 and TRBJ1-2, with D maybe TRBD1 (5 bases). Trimming removed 5 bases from V and 4 bases from J, with 17 bases in between. This CDR3 spans 15 amino acids. Germline CDR1 reads LNHDA; CDR2 reads SQIVND (reference sequence). CDR3 nucleotide sequence: TGTGCCAGTAGTGGGGGGAGGGCTTCGAGCTATGGCTACACCTTC. This gives the protein CASSGGRASSYGYTF. The full variable domain, rest sourced from reference TRBV19 and TRBJ1-2, is DGGITQSPKYLFRKEGQNVTLSCEQNLNHDAMYWYRQDPGQGLRLIYYSQIVNDFQKGDIAEGYSVSREKKESFPLTVTSAQKNPTAFYLCASSGGRASSYGYTFGSGTRLTVV.

The chain is built from TRBV5-1 and TRBJ2-5; tentatively, D is TRBD1 (5 bases). Between the trimmed V and J ends, which lost 3 bases and 1 base, there was a span of 19 bases. Germline lookup yields CDR1 SGHRS and CDR2 YFSETQ. The CDR3 length is 17 residues. The CDR3 reads CASSSPKVTEIQETQYF. CDR3 coding DNA: TGCGCCAGCAGCTCCCCAAAGGTGACAGAGATCCAAGAGACCCAGTACTTC.

This clone was recorded a few times. The chain uses TRBV24-1 and TRBJ2-1; the match to TRBD1 covers 11 bases. CDR1 and CDR2 from the germline V gene are KGHDR and SFDVKD. V was pared by 5 bases and J by 7 bases, with 12 bases of the junction left unmatched. The CDR3 has 17 amino acids. The CDR3 DNA reads as TGTGCCACCAGTGGCACTACCGGGACAGGGGGAGAAAATGAGCAGTTCTTC. Its protein product is CATSGTTGTGGENEQFF.

This chain connects TRBV5-1 to TRBJ1-2, with 10 bases matching TRBD1. Germline V gene data show CDR1 as SGHRS and CDR2 as YFSETQ. This CDR3 contains 15 residues. The ends lost 2 bases at V and 6 bases at J; junction bases unmatched: 7. CDR3 bases: TGCGCCAGCAGCTTACAACCCGGGACAGGGGATGGCTACACCTTC. Protein product: CASSLQPGTGDGYTF. Looking up the rest from reference TRBV5-1 and TRBJ1-2 gives the full variable domain: KAGVTQTPRYLIKTRGQQVTLSCSPISGHRSVSWYQQTPGQGLQFLFEYFSETQRNKGNFPGRFSGRQFSNSRSEMNVSTLELGDSALYLCASSLQPGTGDGYTFGSGTRLTVV.

With respect to this clone: Other DNA sequences within the sample encode an identical CDR3. V usage is TRBV18 and J usage is TRBJ1-2, with 9 bases lining up with TRBD1. J gave up 0 bases and V 2 bases, and 7 bases lay outside the gene matches. This CDR3 has 17 residues. Germline CDR1 and CDR2: KGHSH and LQKENI. The CDR3, as DNA: TGTGCCAGCTCACCAAGGGACAGGGCAACCTCTAACTATGGCTACACCTTC. Its protein is CASSPRDRATSNYGYTF.

The J gene is TRBJ2-3, the V gene TRBV2, with D unclear. Trimming removed 6 bases from V and 7 bases from J, with 5 bases in between. The CDR3 is 10 amino acids. CDR1 is SNHLY, CDR2 FYNNEI, per germline. For the CDR3, the DNA is TGTGCCAGCAGAGCAAATACGCAGTATTTT. As protein: CASRANTQYF.

Concerning this clone: Other DNA sequences in this specimen translate into the identical CDR3. The genes are TRBV18 and TRBJ2-2; D perhaps matches TRBD2 (6 bases). Germline lookup yields CDR1 KGHSH and CDR2 LQKENI. Trimming took 0 bases from V and 1 from J, leaving 9 bases between them. CDR3 length: 16 residues. The chain's CDR3 is CASSPPTGGNTGELFF. The CDR3 bases are TGTGCCAGCTCACCACCGACCGGGGGGAACACCGGGGAGCTGTTTTTT.

This chain links TRBV7-2 with TRBJ2-2; 12 bases map to TRBD2. From germline, CDR1 is SGHTA and CDR2 FQGNSA. The CDR3 has 16 amino acids. The V and J ends lost 5 bases and 7 bases, in that order; junction bases with no gene match: 8. CDR3 in amino acids: CASSPLAGGPIGELFF. The DNA of the CDR3 is TGTGCCAGCAGCCCGCTAGCGGGGGGGCCTATCGGGGAGCTGTTTTTT.

The J gene is TRBJ1-6, the V gene TRBV27; 7 bases are a match to TRBD1. The germline V gene encodes CDR1 MNHEY and CDR2 SMNVEV (reference sequence). The ends lost 5 bases at V and 6 bases at J; junction bases unmatched: 13. The CDR3 totals 17 residues. CDR3 sequence reads: CASSPTPGQVFNSPLHF. CDR3 coding DNA: TGTGCCAGCAGTCCGACACCCGGACAGGTCTTTAATTCACCCCTCCACTTT.

V and J are TRBV12-3 or TRBV12-4 and TRBJ1-4; D ambiguous. Trimming shortened V by 8 bases and J by 8 bases, and 15 bases separated the two germline ends. This CDR3 is built from 13 residues. DNA for the CDR3: TGTGCCAGCCGGGAGTGGGAGGGCGAAAAACTGTTTTTT. This encodes CASREWEGEKLFF.

The chain has TRBV19 and TRBJ1-1, with D possibly matching TRBD1 (6 bases). Between the trimmed V and J ends, which lost 7 bases and 2 bases, there was a span of 14 bases. Germline lookup yields CDR1 LNHDA and CDR2 SQIVND (reference sequence). The CDR3 is made up of 14 amino acids. The CDR3 DNA reads as TGTGCCAGTAACCCGGACAGAACTAACACTGAAGCTTTCTTT. Its translation is CASNPDRTNTEAFF.

The CDR3 region is CASSSRLAGVFF. Here the CDR3 DNA reads TGTGCCAGCAGTTCTAGACTAGCGGGAGTGTTCTTC. The V and J genes are TRBV12-3 or TRBV12-4 and TRBJ2-1; 12 nucleotides agree with TRBD2. Trimming at V came to 4 bases and at J to 15 bases, leaving 4 bases not matched to a gene. This CDR3 has 12 amino acids.

In its sample, this clone was seen a few times. This rearrangement joins TRBV5-1 to TRBJ1-2; perhaps TRBD1 as D (5 bases). This CDR3 has 13 residues. The germline V gene has CDR1 SGHRS and CDR2 YFSETQ. V lost 6 bases to trimming and J lost 5 bases, with 14 bases between them. CDR3 in amino acids: CASKDTSTYGYTF. DNA of the CDR3: TGCGCCAGCAAGGACACCTCTACGTATGGCTACACCTTC.